The 19 T cell receptor beta chains presented below share a single source sample, sequenced in a study of T cell responses to AZD1222 COVID-19 vaccine. Clones were sequenced by immunoSEQ multiplex PCR, and TCRdb holds only the in-frame ones, with some missing. The data hold 150,000 or so clones, with about 93% observed a single time. This material consisted of peripheral blood, taken on day 0 of AZD1222 vaccination. The source is an adult in good health.

The CDR3 reads CASSSPPLAVQETQYF. CDR3 nucleotides: TGTGCCAGCAGTTCCCCCCCACTAGCGGTCCAAGAGACCCAGTACTTC. V and J are TRBV28 and TRBJ2-5; 8 positions match TRBD2. Unmatched junction bases numbered 8, after V lost 4 bases and J lost 1 base. The V gene's germline CDR1 is MDHEN and CDR2 SYDVKM. The CDR3 contains 16 residues.

This clone occurred a few times. The rearrangement joins TRBV14 to TRBJ2-2; the match to TRBD1 covers 8 bases. The CDR3 totals 16 residues. Trimming at V came to 4 bases and at J to 3 bases, leaving 7 bases not matched to a gene. Germline CDR1 reads SGHDN; CDR2 reads FVKESK. This CDR3 is CASSLLGQEYTGELFF. The CDR3 region has the DNA TGTGCCAGCAGCCTCTTGGGACAGGAGTACACCGGGGAGCTGTTTTTT.

This clone has a single count. The genes are TRBV18 and TRBJ1-5; D is unclear. Looked up from germline, CDR1 is KGHSH and CDR2 is LQKENI. This CDR3 is 13 amino acids long. Trimming took off 5 bases at V and 4 bases at J, with 9 bases between the two ends. The CDR3 here is CASSEGGNQPQHF. In nucleotides, the CDR3 is TGTGCCAGCTCAGAGGGAGGGAATCAGCCCCAGCATTTT.

V gene TRBV5-1 combines with J gene TRBJ2-7; 12 bases are a match to TRBD2. V trimming: 5 bases; J trimming: 1 base; junction bases outside the gene matches: 4. Germline assignment: CDR1 SGHRS and CDR2 YFSETQ. CDR3 length: 15 amino acids. The CDR3 DNA reads TGCGCCAGCAGTTTTGGACTAGCGGGATCCTACGAGCAGTACTTC. This sequence encodes CASSFGLAGSYEQYF. Full variable domain (outside the CDR3, taken from reference TRBV5-1 and TRBJ2-7): KAGVTQTPRYLIKTRGQQVTLSCSPISGHRSVSWYQQTPGQGLQFLFEYFSETQRNKGNFPGRFSGRQFSNSRSEMNVSTLELGDSALYLCASSFGLAGSYEQYFGPGTRLTVT.

The chain recombines TRBV5-1 with TRBJ2-2, with D possibly matching TRBD2 (7 bases). This CDR3 contains 16 residues. Trimming cost V 1 base and J 6 bases, with 16 bases left between them. Germline V CDR1 and CDR2: SGHRS, YFSETQ. CDR3 loop: CASSLLRGGEAGELFF. The CDR3 nucleotides read TGCGCCAGCAGCTTGTTGAGGGGGGGCGAGGCCGGGGAGCTGTTTTTT.

The rearrangement uses TRBV5-1 and TRBJ2-2; D possibly corresponds to TRBD2 (7 bases). V gave up 6 bases and J gave up 1 base, with 16 bases separating them. In germline, CDR1 is SGHRS, CDR2 YFSETQ. This CDR3 has 16 residues. The CDR3 region is CASNPWGGLNTGELFF. The CDR3 DNA sequence: TGCGCCAGCAACCCATGGGGGGGGCTGAACACCGGGGAGCTGTTTTTT.

This chain connects TRBV6-5 to TRBJ1-4, with TRBD1 identical over 7 bases. The CDR3 is 14 amino acids. Per the germline V gene, CDR1 is MNHEY and CDR2 is SVGAGI. After removal of 7 bases from V and 5 bases from J, the junction contained 7 bases not matched to a gene. Here the CDR3 reads CASKPRGKNEKLFF. The CDR3 nucleotides are TGTGCCAGCAAGCCCAGGGGGAAGAATGAAAAACTGTTTTTT.

V and J are TRBV27 and TRBJ1-2, with a tentative D call TRBD1 (5 bases). V dropped 4 bases and J dropped 8 bases, with 20 bases sitting between them. The CDR3 has 15 residues. Germline V gene data show CDR1 as MNHEY and CDR2 as SMNVEV (reference sequence). The CDR3 sequence: CASSWAGTGNRGYTF. The CDR3 coding sequence is TGTGCCAGCAGTTGGGCAGGGACCGGGAATCGGGGCTACACCTTC.

V and J are TRBV19 and TRBJ2-7, with 8 bases lining up with TRBD1. The CDR3 is made up of 15 amino acids. Trimming removed 3 bases from V and 7 bases from J; junction bases left unmatched: 11. The germline CDR1 and CDR2 sequences are LNHDA and SQIVND (reference sequence). CDR3 DNA sequence: TGTGCCAGTAGTATCGGAGGACAGGGAACCGGGGAGCAGTACTTC. It translates to CASSIGGQGTGEQYF.

The chain carries TRBV2 and TRBJ2-1; D is ambiguous. Trimming removed 6 bases from V and 10 bases from J, with 16 bases in between. The CDR3 contains 13 residues. The germline CDR1 and CDR2 sequences are SNHLY and FYNNEI. CDR3 DNA: TGTGCCAGCAGCCGCCGACCTCTGGAAGAGCAGTTCTTC. Encoded protein: CASSRRPLEEQFF.

The rearrangement uses TRBV25-1 and TRBJ2-3; 13 bases fit TRBD2. The V gene's germline CDR1 is MGHDK and CDR2 SYGVNS. Trimming took 3 bases from V and 6 from J; bases not matched to a gene: 6. This CDR3 is 16 amino acids long. This CDR3 is CASSDPTSGRTDTQYF. CDR3 nucleotides: TGTGCCAGCAGTGACCCGACTAGCGGGAGGACTGATACGCAGTATTTT.

The chain combines TRBV4-3 with TRBJ2-1; 12 bases are a match to TRBD1. This CDR3 contains 15 residues. The ends lost 4 bases at V and 8 bases at J; junction bases unmatched: 6. CDR1 and CDR2 (germline): LGHNA, YSLEER. CDR3 amino acids: CASSPTGQGAHEQFF. The CDR3 nucleotides read TGCGCCAGCAGCCCAACGGGACAGGGGGCGCATGAGCAGTTCTTC.

This chain uses TRBV5-1 with TRBJ1-5; a possible D gene is TRBD1 (6 bases). The V gene lost 7 bases and the J gene lost 0 bases, with 8 bases spanning the gap. CDR1 is SGHRS and CDR2 is YFSETQ in the germline V gene. This CDR3 comprises 13 residues. DNA of the CDR3: TGCGCCAGCCGGACAGATAGCAATCAGCCCCAGCATTTT. Its translation: CASRTDSNQPQHF.

J is TRBJ2-1 and V is TRBV30; a weak D match, TRBD2 (6 bases). With 1 base removed from V and 7 bases from J, the gap between germline ends came to 20 bases. The CDR3 contains 16 residues. Germline CDR1 is GTSNPN and CDR2 is SVGIG (reference sequence). CDR3 region: CAWSGLGGLAPNEQFF. The DNA of the CDR3 is TGTGCCTGGAGTGGATTGGGGGGACTCGCCCCAAATGAGCAGTTCTTC.

The gene calls are TRBV14 and TRBJ2-2; D uncertain. Trimming cost V 5 bases and J 7 bases, with 11 bases left between them. CDR1 is SGHDN, CDR2 FVKESK, per germline. The CDR3 loop spans 13 amino acids. DNA for the CDR3: TGTGCCAGCAGCTCGTCAATGGGCGGGGAGCTGTTTTTT. It codes for CASSSSMGGELFF.

The chain links TRBV28 to TRBJ1-2; D remains ambiguous. The V gene lost 8 bases and the J gene lost 4 bases, with 20 bases spanning the gap. Germline V gene sequence: CDR1 MDHEN, CDR2 SYDVKM. The CDR3 length is 15 residues. The CDR3 protein is CASGLTQLTGYGYTF. The CDR3 DNA follows: TGTGCCAGCGGGCTGACCCAACTAACGGGCTATGGCTACACCTTC.

The genes are TRBV5-6 and TRBJ2-2; D possibly uses TRBD1 or TRBD2 (5 bases each). V was shortened by 5 bases and J by 4 bases, with 18 bases between the two germline ends. Germline V gene sequence: CDR1 SGHDT, CDR2 YYEEEE. The CDR3 loop spans 16 amino acids. The CDR3 DNA reads TGTGCCAGCAGTTATTCCGGGACCATCTTCACCGGGGAGCTGTTTTTT. Amino acids: CASSYSGTIFTGELFF.

As concerns this clone: At one of its ends the junction is not consistent with the germline gene, which may arise from a read error. V is TRBV6-5 and J is TRBJ1-2, with a tentative D call TRBD1 (5 bases). Germline V CDR1 and CDR2: MNHEY, SVGAGI. The CDR3 covers 13 residues. The CDR3 is CASSSSPGLLTAF. CDR3 bases: TGTGCCAGCAGTTCCTCCCCGGGACTCCTGACGGCCTTC.

The CDR3: CASSYRAIQPQHF. Here the CDR3 DNA reads TGTGCCAGCAGTTACAGAGCTATTCAGCCCCAGCATTTT. The genes are TRBV6-6 and TRBJ1-5; D is undetermined. CDR3 size: 13 residues. Per germline, CDR1 MNHNY and CDR2 SVGAGI (reference sequence). Trimming cost V 2 bases and J 6 bases, with 8 bases left between them.